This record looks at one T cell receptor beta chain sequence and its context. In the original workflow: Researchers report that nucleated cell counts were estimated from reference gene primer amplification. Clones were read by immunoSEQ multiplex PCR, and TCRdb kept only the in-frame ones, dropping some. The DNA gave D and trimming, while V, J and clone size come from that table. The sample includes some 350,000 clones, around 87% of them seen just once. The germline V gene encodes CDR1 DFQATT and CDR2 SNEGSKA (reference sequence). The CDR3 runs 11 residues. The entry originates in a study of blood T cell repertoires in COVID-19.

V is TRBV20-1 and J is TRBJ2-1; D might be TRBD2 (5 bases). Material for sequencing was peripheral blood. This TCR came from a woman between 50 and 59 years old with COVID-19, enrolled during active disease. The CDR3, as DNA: TGCAGCGGAACTAGATTGGGTGAGCAGTTCTTC. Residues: CSGTRLGEQFF.